Sequencing of this T cell receptor (beta chain) was carried out in a study of CXCR3-negative and CXCR3-positive naive CD8 T cells (dated by TCRdb to the late 2010s). Some background on the complete study: About 150 million TRB reads were obtained in total, roughly 1.5 +/- 0.3 million reads per library. The diversity and physicochemical repertoire analyses included about a dozen donors pooled from two independent experiments. TRBV-TRBJ cluster analysis included naive subsets from about 5 donors and memory cells from 3 donors. Paper-wide results and their limitations: Because surface CD5, which has been linked to self-reactivity in mice, was comparable between naive subsets, TCR interaction strength was also inferred from TRB CDR3 physicochemical properties. Naive CXCR3-negative and CXCR3-positive cells from the same donor showed similar TRBV-TRBJ usage, whereas memory cells showed distinct patterns. Comparably high repertoire diversity was found in both naive subsets, whereas much lower repertoire diversity was found in memory CD8+ T cells. CXCR3 expression partially decreased after cryopreservation, so most assays used freshly isolated PBMCs.

TCRdb names NextSeq 550 as the instrument used. The Human TCR Profiling Kit (MiLaboratory) was used to make UMI-labeled 5' RACE TRB cDNA libraries. The full amount of extracted RNA was used for cDNA synthesis, and the full amount of resulting cDNA was used for PCR amplification. The libraries were made side by side, with each library going through the same number of PCR cycles. The original methods were these. MIGEC and MiXCR extracted about 53,000 +/- 10,000 unique UMI-labeled TRB cDNA molecules per library, requiring at least two reads per UMI. An average of about 40,000 +/- 10,000 functional in-frame TRB CDR3 nucleotide clonotypes without stop codons was found per library. After downsampling to 5000 UMI-labeled TRB molecules per sample, diversity metrics such as normalized Shannon-Wiener and Chao1 were calculated in VDJtools. Clonotype-size-weighted physicochemical properties of the central five CDR3 residues (interaction energy, strength, volume and Kidera factor 4) were computed in VDJtools. Following reprocessing of the reads by TCRdb, the data hold one row per CDR3 protein sequence and no DNA is available. The V and J calls, along with clone size, are taken from TCRdb and not from the paper's own processing. The sample table records about 40,000 distinct CDR3 sequences. Roughly 8.4% of the sample comes from the top ten.

The CDR3 starts with the cysteine, ends with the phenylalanine, and has 12 residues. No DNA is recorded. Based on the germline V gene (reference sequence), the CDR1 and CDR2 sequences are SEHNR and FQNEAQ. Turning to this clonotype: Its antigen has not been determined.

For each CD8+ T cell subset, flow sorting was done in triplicate, and 300,000 to 350,000 cells per subset went directly into RLT lysis buffer. Using standard density gradient centrifugation, peripheral blood mononuclear cells were isolated from buffy coats. Total RNA was extracted from sorted cells using an RNeasy Mini Kit. This TCR was recovered from a human donor in good health. Some clones in this sample may be carry-over from other donors' samples. The specimen was memory CD8+ T cells from blood. Explained via the paper, the cell subset or site label denotes: conventional CD8+ memory T cells (TMEM), sorted as controls. The rearrangement combines TRBV7-9 with TRBJ1-2; TCRdb's D gene call, TRBD1, goes unchecked for lack of DNA. The CDR3 reads as follows: CASSGTPAGYTF.